The 2 T cell receptor beta chains below were found in one sample sequenced in a study of CD8+CD57+ T cells in acquired aplastic anemia. Investigators profiled TCR beta VDJ and CDR3 from genomic DNA template. TCRdb redid the calling of the reads with MiXCR, one entry per CDR3 protein. The sample contains about 180,000 distinct CDR3 sequences, 45% to 60% of which appear only once. CD8+CD57+ cell expansion, shown by flow cytometry, had occurred in the patients selected for sequencing. The sequencing input was sorted CD4+, CD8+, or CD8+CD57+ T cells (not recorded which) from PBMCs. The origin of the receptors is a human donor with aplastic anemia.

This chain joins TRBV5-1 and TRBJ2-7; 9 positions agree with TRBD2. CDR3 length equals 15 residues. CDR1 is SGHRS, CDR2 YFSETQ, per germline. Unmatched junction bases numbered 9, after V lost 5 bases and J lost 3 bases. CDR3 in amino acids: CASSYSGLANYEQYF. The CDR3 DNA follows: TGCGCCAGCAGTTACTCCGGACTAGCGAACTACGAGCAGTACTTC.

The rearrangement links TRBV19 to TRBJ1-5; 9 bases fit TRBD1. The CDR3 runs 15 residues. Germline CDR1 reads LNHDA; CDR2 reads SQIVND (reference sequence). With 6 bases clipped from V and 0 bases from J, the junction kept 3 bases outside the gene matches. The CDR3 spells CASRRTGDSNQPQHF. CDR3 DNA: TGTGCCAGTAGACGGACAGGGGATAGCAATCAGCCCCAGCATTTT.